These 13 T cell receptor beta chains were sequenced from one sample in a study of identical twins. MiXCR was run by TCRdb on the 5' RACE reads, yielding one entry per CDR3 protein. The sample shows around 570,000 distinct CDR3 sequences, nearly 10% of them seen only once. The sample was also reused in another study, on yellow fever vaccine responses in identical twins.

The sequenced material came from PBMCs. The source is a woman aged 18-35 years in good health.

The chain employs TRBV4-1 and TRBJ2-7; 9 bases match TRBD2. The ends lost 2 bases at V and 4 bases at J; junction bases unmatched: 27. CDR3 size: 22 residues. Per germline, CDR1 MGHRA and CDR2 YSYEKL. CDR3 residues: CASSQKGKVAGGPWERRYEQYF. CDR3 coding DNA: TGCGCCAGCAGCCAAAAGGGGAAGGTTGCGGGAGGGCCCTGGGAACGGCGTTACGAGCAGTACTTC.

This clonotype was seen more than once but under ten times. V usage is TRBV6-1 and J usage is TRBJ2-3, with 8 bases aligning to TRBD2. In germline, CDR1 is MNHNS, CDR2 SASEGT. There are 17 residues in the CDR3. V dropped 7 bases and J dropped 0; count of bases not matched to a gene: 12. DNA of the CDR3: TGTGCCAGCAAACATGCGGGGGGATTAACTAGCACAGATACGCAGTATTTT. Translation gives CASKHAGGLTSTDTQYF.

This clonotype was observed many times. V gene TRBV20-1 combines with J gene TRBJ2-2; TRBD1 matches at 10 bases. The germline CDR1 and CDR2 sequences are DFQATT and SNEGSKA (reference sequence). The CDR3 runs 16 residues. Losses at the gene ends were 3 bases for V and 5 bases for J; bases not matched to a gene: 9. The chain's CDR3 is CSASQDRGRVTGELFF. The CDR3 DNA follows: TGCAGTGCTAGCCAGGACAGGGGGAGAGTGACCGGGGAGCTGTTTTTT.

This clonotype was observed a few times. This chain joins TRBV7-9 and TRBJ2-7; no clear D. This CDR3 has 9 amino acids. Germline V gene lookup returns CDR1 SEHNR and CDR2 FQNEAQ (reference sequence). V lost 8 bases and J 4 bases, leaving 3 bases between the germline ends. The DNA of the CDR3 is TGTGCCAGCGCTTACGAGCAGTACTTC. This gives the protein CASAYEQYF.

V usage is TRBV2 and J usage is TRBJ1-2; tentatively, D is TRBD1 (5 bases). The germline V gene has CDR1 SNHLY and CDR2 FYNNEI. The CDR3 sequence is 13 residues long. Trimming pared 6 bases from V and 3 bases from J, leaving 11 bases between. The CDR3 DNA is TGTGCCAGCAGGGGGGACGGGGACTATGGCTACACCTTC. Translation: CASRGDGDYGYTF.

This clonotype appeared a few times. The chain carries TRBV5-1 and TRBJ2-5, with 8 nucleotides matching TRBD1. From germline, CDR1 is SGHRS and CDR2 YFSETQ. This CDR3 is 14 amino acids long. Trimming at V came to 4 bases and at J to 5 bases, leaving 7 bases not matched to a gene. DNA of the CDR3: TGCGCCAGCAGCGTGTCAGGGGGCTTGGAGACCCAGTACTTC. It encodes CASSVSGGLETQYF. The full variable domain, with the rest looked up from reference TRBV5-1 and TRBJ2-5, is KAGVTQTPRYLIKTRGQQVTLSCSPISGHRSVSWYQQTPGQGLQFLFEYFSETQRNKGNFPGRFSGRQFSNSRSEMNVSTLELGDSALYLCASSVSGGLETQYFGPGTRLLVL.

This chain links TRBV6-4 with TRBJ2-3; TRBD2 aligns across 8 bases. CDR3 length: 16 residues. Germline assignment: CDR1 MRHNA and CDR2 SNTAGT. V was clipped by 3 bases and J by 3 bases; unmatched bases: 8. DNA of the CDR3: TGTGCCAGCAGTGAAGGGAGCGGGAGTGGGACAGATACGCAGTATTTT. It is translated as CASSEGSGSGTDTQYF.

V and J are TRBV15 and TRBJ2-3; no clear D gene. This CDR3 comprises 13 residues. Germline V lookup: CDR1 LNHNV, CDR2 YYDKDF (reference sequence). Trimming removed 4 bases at V and 7 bases at J, with 12 bases between. The CDR3 region has the DNA TGTGCCACCAGCACTGAAAACCCGCATACGCAGTATTTT. Translating it yields CATSTENPHTQYF.

This clonotype turned up a few times. The chain uses TRBV29-1 and TRBJ2-3; D possibly corresponds to TRBD1 (5 bases). V lost 2 bases, J lost 3 bases, and 9 bases lay in between. The length of the CDR3 is 13 residues. Germline values: CDR1 SQVTM, CDR2 ANQGSEA. The CDR3 is CSVEQGSTDTQYF. CDR3 DNA sequence: TGCAGCGTTGAACAGGGTTCTACAGATACGCAGTATTTT.

The rearrangement links TRBV20-1 to TRBJ2-3; 11 bases match TRBD2. CDR1 DFQATT and CDR2 SNEGSKA come from the germline V gene (reference sequence). The CDR3 contains 19 residues. V lost 3 bases, J lost 2 bases, and 16 bases stayed unmatched. This chain's CDR3 is CSARDTKTGTSGYTDTQYF. In DNA, the CDR3 is TGCAGTGCTAGGGATACAAAGACCGGGACTAGCGGTTACACAGATACGCAGTATTTT.

This clonotype was recorded a few times. J is TRBJ2-7 and V is TRBV7-6; no clear D. Germline V gene data show CDR1 as SGHVS and CDR2 as FNYEAQ. This CDR3 has 14 residues. V was shortened by 2 bases and J by 4 bases, with 12 bases between the two germline ends. In nucleotides, the CDR3 is TGTGCCAGCAGCTTATGGCCAGAATCATACGAGCAGTACTTC. Encoded protein: CASSLWPESYEQYF.

This clonotype has a handful of counts. The chain uses TRBV7-6 and TRBJ2-7; 10 bases are a match to TRBD1. Germline V gene lookup returns CDR1 SGHVS and CDR2 FNYEAQ. This CDR3 region has 15 residues. J was trimmed by 2 bases and V by 5 bases; bases with no gene match: 6. CDR3 bases: TGTGCCAGCAGCCCCGGGACAGGGGCCCCCTACGAGCAGTACTTC. It is translated as CASSPGTGAPYEQYF.

This clonotype showed up many times. This chain links TRBV18 with TRBJ1-6, with D unresolved. V lost 0 bases, J lost 7 bases, and 10 bases lay in between. Germline CDR1 KGHSH, CDR2 LQKENI. The CDR3 totals 15 residues. The CDR3 DNA sequence: TGTGCCAGCTCACCACCGGTGCCAGCAAATTCACCCCTCCACTTT. Translation gives CASSPPVPANSPLHF.